These 30 T cell receptor beta chains share one sample of origin, sequenced in a study of OX40 agonist ivuxolimab in advanced cancers. Data came from immunoSEQ multiplex PCR; TCRdb stores just in-frame clones and leaves some out. This table has 15,000 to 20,000 clones, 84% appearing once. The sequencing here drew on CD4+ or CD8+ T cells sorted from blood, taken in a trial of the OX40 agonist ivuxolimab. These receptors came from an adult with an advanced solid tumor such as melanoma, head and neck, liver or kidney cancer.

In nucleotides, the CDR3 is TGTGCCAGCAGCTTGGTCCACAGGGGTGGTGAAAAACTGTTTTTT. This sequence encodes CASSLVHRGGEKLFF. The chain couples TRBV5-8 to TRBJ1-4; 7 nucleotides align to TRBD1. The V gene's germline CDR1 is SGHTS and CDR2 YDEGEE. With V trimmed by 0 bases and J by 7 bases, 6 bases remained unmatched. This CDR3 region has 15 residues.

The V call is TRBV5-1, the J call TRBJ2-1; no firm D call. From germline, CDR1 is SGHRS and CDR2 YFSETQ. Between the trimmed V and J ends, which lost 0 bases and 0 bases, there was a span of 13 bases. The CDR3 sequence is 17 residues long. The CDR3 nucleotides are TGCGCCAGCAGCTTGGCAGCTGGGATCAGCTCCTACAATGAGCAGTTCTTC. Its protein is CASSLAAGISSYNEQFF.

The chain has TRBV9 and TRBJ2-1; 7 nucleotides agree with TRBD1. Germline-derived CDR1 and CDR2 are SGDLS and YYNGEE. The CDR3 runs to 14 residues. The junction had 7 bases not matched to a gene; V was cut back by 3 bases and J by 7 bases. The CDR3 bases are TGTGCCAGCAGCGGATACCAGGGGGTGAATGAGCAGTTCTTC. It is translated as CASSGYQGVNEQFF. The whole variable domain, filled in from reference TRBV9 and TRBJ2-1, reads DSGVTQTPKHLITATGQRVTLRCSPRSGDLSVYWYQQSLDQGLQFLIQYYNGEERAKGNILERFSAQQFPDLHSELNLSSLELGDSALYFCASSGYQGVNEQFFGPGTRLTVL.

The chain joins TRBV2 to TRBJ2-5; D not resolved. This CDR3 spans 13 amino acids. Germline V gives CDR1 SNHLY, CDR2 FYNNEI. Between the trimmed V and J ends, which lost 8 bases and 2 bases, there was a span of 12 bases. The CDR3 nucleotides are TGTGCCAGCGGATTGCGAGGACAAGAGACCCAGTACTTC. Residues: CASGLRGQETQYF.

This chain joins TRBV29-1 and TRBJ1-5; 10 bases align to TRBD1. CDR1 and CDR2 (germline): SQVTM, ANQGSEA. The trim removed 6 bases at V and 4 bases at J, leaving 12 bases unmatched. CDR3 length: 16 residues. Written as DNA, the CDR3 is TGCAGCGTGCACCGGGACAGGGGACCCCTAAATCAGCCCCAGCATTTT. Translating it yields CSVHRDRGPLNQPQHF.

This rearrangement joins TRBV4-1 to TRBJ2-7, with 14 bases identical to TRBD2. Per the germline V gene, CDR1 is MGHRA and CDR2 is YSYEKL. J lost 3 bases, V lost 3 bases, and 7 bases had no gene match. The CDR3 extends over 17 amino acids. The CDR3 DNA reads TGCGCCAGCAGCCACGGGACTAGCGGGGGAGGAAACTACGAGCAGTACTTC. Translated, it gives CASSHGTSGGGNYEQYF.

This sequence joins TRBV7-9 and TRBJ2-7; D is undetermined. The CDR3 is 12 residues long. V was cut by 2 bases and J by 2 bases, with 4 bases left in between. The V gene's germline CDR1 is SEHNR and CDR2 FQNEAQ (reference sequence). Here the CDR3 reads CASSLRPYEQYF. The CDR3 bases are TGTGCCAGCAGCTTACGGCCCTACGAGCAGTACTTC.

The rearrangement links TRBV7-9 to TRBJ1-6, with unresolved D. The V and J ends lost 5 bases and 7 bases respectively, with 12 bases between them. CDR1 and CDR2 (germline): SEHNR, FQNEAQ (reference sequence). CDR3 length equals 14 residues. The CDR3 DNA reads TGTGCCAGCAGCGAAACGGTAGGGAATTCACCCCTCCACTTT. Encoded protein: CASSETVGNSPLHF. Together with reference TRBV7-9 and TRBJ1-6, the CDR3 gives the full variable domain: DTGVSQNPRHKITKRGQNVTFRCDPISEHNRLYWYRQTLGQGPEFLTYFQNEAQLEKSRLLSDRFSAERPKGSFSTLEIQRTEQGDSAMYLCASSETVGNSPLHFGNGTRLTVT.

This CDR3 is CASRLAIWDEQFF. The DNA of the CDR3 is TGTGCCAGCCGACTAGCGATTTGGGATGAGCAGTTCTTC. The V and J genes are TRBV25-1 and TRBJ2-1, with TRBD2 matching 8 bases. Trimming removed 8 bases from V and 8 bases from J; junction bases left unmatched: 8. Germline assignment: CDR1 MGHDK and CDR2 SYGVNS. CDR3 length: 13 amino acids.

This clone has just one count. This chain connects TRBV27 to TRBJ1-5, with 7 bases matching TRBD1. CDR1 and CDR2 from the germline V gene are MNHEY and SMNVEV (reference sequence). The CDR3 totals 13 residues. Trimming at V came to 9 bases and at J to 4 bases, leaving 6 bases not matched to a gene. The CDR3 sequence is CASAPGGNQPQHF. For the CDR3, the DNA is TGTGCCAGTGCTCCAGGGGGGAATCAGCCCCAGCATTTT.

The gene calls are TRBV19 and TRBJ2-1; D remains ambiguous. Looked up from germline, CDR1 is LNHDA and CDR2 is SQIVND (reference sequence). The CDR3 is 11 amino acids. V was cut by 9 bases and J by 6 bases, with 9 bases left in between. The CDR3 region has the DNA TGTGCCAGCGGCCTAGGCAATGAGCAGTTCTTC. This encodes CASGLGNEQFF.

This rearrangement joins TRBV5-5 to TRBJ2-7; no clear D. This CDR3 is built from 13 residues. Trimming took off 0 bases at V and 1 base at J, with 5 bases between the two ends. The germline gives CDR1 SGHKS, CDR2 YYEKEE (reference sequence). CDR3 nucleotides: TGTGCCAGCAGCTTGGTGGGGTCCTACGAGCAGTACTTC. It codes for CASSLVGSYEQYF. Complete variable domain (other parts from reference TRBV5-5 and TRBJ2-7): DAGVTQSPTHLIKTRGQQVTLRCSPISGHKSVSWYQQVLGQGPQFIFQYYEKEERGRGNFPDRFSARQFPNYSSELNVNALLLGDSALYLCASSLVGSYEQYFGPGTRLTVT.

The chain has TRBV7-6 and TRBJ1-1; 7 bases fit TRBD1. The CDR3 is 13 residues long. Trimming at V came to 4 bases and at J to 4 bases, leaving 3 bases not matched to a gene. CDR1 is SGHVS, CDR2 FNYEAQ, per germline. CDR3 loop: CASSSGGPTEAFF. The CDR3 bases are TGTGCCAGCAGCTCAGGGGGACCCACTGAAGCTTTCTTT.

This clone showed up just once. The chain couples TRBV7-3 to TRBJ1-3; D gene ambiguous. Trimming took off 4 bases at V and 4 bases at J, with 14 bases between the two ends. Germline V gives CDR1 SGHTA, CDR2 FQGTGA. The CDR3 runs to 15 residues. This CDR3 reads CASSYGFPGGNTIYF. The CDR3 DNA follows: TGTGCCAGCAGCTACGGCTTCCCGGGAGGAAACACCATATATTTT. The full variable domain, its missing parts supplied by reference TRBV7-3 and TRBJ1-3, is GAGVSQTPSNKVTEKGKYVELRCDPISGHTALYWYRQSLGQGPEFLIYFQGTGAADDSGLPNDRFFAVRPEGSVSTLKIQRTERGDSAVYLCASSYGFPGGNTIYFGEGSWLTVV.

The CDR3 loop reads CAWAYHGRAHQPQHF. The CDR3, as DNA: TGTGCCTGGGCCTATCACGGGAGGGCCCATCAGCCCCAGCATTTT. This sequence joins TRBV30 and TRBJ1-5; D unclear. Germline V lookup: CDR1 GTSNPN, CDR2 SVGIG (reference sequence). The CDR3 spans 15 residues. With 5 bases removed from V and 5 bases from J, the gap between germline ends came to 19 bases.

The V call is TRBV28, the J call TRBJ1-3; D possibly corresponds to TRBD1 (5 bases). CDR1 is MDHEN, CDR2 SYDVKM, per germline. The CDR3 covers 15 residues. Trimming shortened V by 5 bases and J by 8 bases, and 19 bases separated the two germline ends. The DNA for the CDR3 is TGTGCCAGCAGTAGGCCCGGTCGCCTGGGACACACCATATATTTT. It codes for CASSRPGRLGHTIYF.

This clone occurred a few times. The V call is TRBV7-8, the J call TRBJ1-2; D is unresolved. V was trimmed by 3 bases and J by 4 bases, leaving 15 bases between them. Germline values: CDR1 SGHVS, CDR2 FQNEAQ. There are 15 residues in the CDR3. Written as DNA, the CDR3 is TGTGCCAGCAGCTTGGGATCGGACGGAATCTATGGCTACACCTTC. Its translation is CASSLGSDGIYGYTF.

The chain is built from TRBV4-1 and TRBJ2-7; the match to TRBD1 covers 11 bases. V lost 0 bases to trimming and J lost 2 bases; unmatched junction nucleotides: 9. The CDR3 totals 18 residues. The germline V gene encodes CDR1 MGHRA and CDR2 YSYEKL. The CDR3 DNA reads as TGCGCCAGCAGCCAAGAAGGGGAGGGGACAGGGGGTACCTACGAGCAGTACTTC. It codes for CASSQEGEGTGGTYEQYF.

The rearrangement joins TRBV7-9 to TRBJ2-5; 7 bases map to TRBD2. Germline CDR1 is SEHNR and CDR2 is FQNEAQ (reference sequence). V shed 4 bases and J 5 bases; nucleotides not matched to a gene: 10. CDR3 length: 15 residues. DNA of the CDR3: TGTGCCAGCAGCTCACGACTAGCAAATGCCGAGACCCAGTACTTC. Amino acids: CASSSRLANAETQYF. The entire variable domain, with the rest obtained from reference TRBV7-9 and TRBJ2-5, is as follows: DTGVSQNPRHKITKRGQNVTFRCDPISEHNRLYWYRQTLGQGPEFLTYFQNEAQLEKSRLLSDRFSAERPKGSFSTLEIQRTEQGDSAMYLCASSSRLANAETQYFGPGTRLLVL.

The rearrangement links TRBV7-9 to TRBJ1-4; TRBD1 aligns across 8 bases. CDR1 SEHNR and CDR2 FQNEAQ come from the germline V gene (reference sequence). Unmatched junction bases numbered 8, after V lost 5 bases and J lost 6 bases. This CDR3 is built from 15 residues. The CDR3 sequence is CASSLPRQGYEKLFF. In nucleotides, the CDR3 is TGTGCCAGCAGCCTCCCACGACAGGGGTATGAAAAACTGTTTTTT.

The V gene is TRBV18, the J gene TRBJ2-7; D not certain. The germline CDR1 and CDR2 sequences are KGHSH and LQKENI. The CDR3 spans 12 residues. Deletions cut 0 bases from V and 7 bases from J, with 7 bases between. The CDR3 bases are TGTGCCAGCTCACCACCGGGCACGGAGCAGTACTTC. Translated: CASSPPGTEQYF.

The chain uses TRBV6-1 and TRBJ1-1; a possible D gene is TRBD1 (6 bases). This CDR3 comprises 15 residues. The germline V gene has CDR1 MNHNS and CDR2 SASEGT. The ends were cut back, 6 bases at V and 6 bases at J, with 20 bases in the middle. CDR3 in amino acids: CASSPLGGQPSEAFF. The DNA of the CDR3 is TGTGCCAGCAGCCCCCTTGGCGGACAGCCATCTGAAGCTTTCTTT.

The chain recombines TRBV7-9 with TRBJ2-2, with no clear D. Germline CDR1 and CDR2: SEHNR and FQNEAQ (reference sequence). The CDR3 has 12 residues. V was clipped by 4 bases and J by 4 bases, with 4 bases between them. The CDR3 region has the DNA TGTGCCAGCAGCTGGGGCACCGGGGAGCTGTTTTTT. This codes for CASSWGTGELFF.

The rearrangement links TRBV7-9 to TRBJ2-7, with D uncertain. Germline CDR1 is SEHNR and CDR2 is FQNEAQ (reference sequence). V gave up 2 bases and J gave up 6 bases, with 8 bases separating them. The CDR3 has 12 residues. This CDR3 is CASSLSILEQYF. CDR3 bases: TGTGCCAGCAGCTTATCAATCCTCGAGCAGTACTTC. The complete variable domain, with remaining parts taken from reference TRBV7-9 and TRBJ2-7, reads DTGVSQNPRHKITKRGQNVTFRCDPISEHNRLYWYRQTLGQGPEFLTYFQNEAQLEKSRLLSDRFSAERPKGSFSTLEIQRTEQGDSAMYLCASSLSILEQYFGPGTRLTVT.

This clone was seen a few times. Germline is not matched at one junction end, which may reflect a read error. The rearrangement joins TRBV25-1 to TRBJ1-1; perhaps TRBD1 as D (5 bases). The CDR3 has 17 residues. Germline V lookup: CDR1 MGHDK, CDR2 SYGVNS. This CDR3 reads CASGERTGTGLNTEAFF. CDR3 coding DNA: TGTGCCAGCGGTGAACGCACGGGGACGGGCCTGAACACTGAAGCTTTCTTT.

The CDR3 DNA follows: TGTGCCAGCAGCTTACGCGGGGGCGGCACAGATACGCAGTATTTT. Residues: CASSLRGGGTDTQYF. This chain links TRBV5-4 with TRBJ2-3; TRBD2 might be the D (7 bases). The CDR3 extends over 15 amino acids. Per the germline V gene, CDR1 is SGHNT and CDR2 is YYREEE (reference sequence). Trimming cost V 2 bases and J 1 base, with 11 bases left between them.

The V call is TRBV7-2, the J call TRBJ2-3; TRBD1 aligns across 11 bases. Germline loops: CDR1 SGHTA, CDR2 FQGNSA. CDR3 length: 14 amino acids. V lost 8 bases, J lost 4 bases, and 5 bases stayed unmatched. CDR3 residues: CASGGQGASDTQYF. The CDR3 DNA sequence: TGTGCCAGCGGAGGACAGGGGGCCTCAGATACGCAGTATTTT.

The chain combines TRBV5-1 with TRBJ1-4; D is possibly TRBD1 (5 bases). Trimming took off 7 bases at V and 5 bases at J, with 18 bases between the two ends. Per germline, CDR1 SGHRS and CDR2 YFSETQ. This CDR3 spans 15 amino acids. The CDR3 coding sequence is TGCGCCAGCCGTATGGGCCAGGGAGGGAATGAAAAACTGTTTTTT. Amino acids: CASRMGQGGNEKLFF.

The chain combines TRBV5-1 with TRBJ1-1, with a tentative D call TRBD1 (5 bases). Deletions cut 3 bases from V and 5 bases from J, with 17 bases between. This CDR3 is 15 amino acids long. CDR1 is SGHRS, CDR2 YFSETQ, per germline. CDR3 protein: CASSSFTGGGTEAFF. In DNA form, the CDR3 reads TGCGCCAGCAGCTCCTTTACGGGGGGAGGGACTGAAGCTTTCTTT.

With regard to this clone: With a much larger clone just one base away, this may be a read error. The rearrangement joins TRBV7-6 to TRBJ1-1; D is undetermined. Trimming shortened V by 3 bases and J by 6 bases, and 2 bases separated the two germline ends. CDR1 and CDR2 from the germline V gene are SGHVS and FNYEAQ. The length of the CDR3 is 10 residues. The CDR3 sequence is CASSFPEAFF. In DNA, the CDR3 is TGTGCCAGCAGCTTCCCTGAAGCTTTCTTT. Supplemented by reference TRBV7-6 and TRBJ1-1, the full variable domain reads GAGVSQSPRYKVTKRGQDVALRCDPISGHVSLYWYRQALGQGPEFLTYFNYEAQQDKSGLPNDRFSAERPEGSISTLTIQRTEQRDSAMYRCASSFPEAFFGQGTRLTVV.